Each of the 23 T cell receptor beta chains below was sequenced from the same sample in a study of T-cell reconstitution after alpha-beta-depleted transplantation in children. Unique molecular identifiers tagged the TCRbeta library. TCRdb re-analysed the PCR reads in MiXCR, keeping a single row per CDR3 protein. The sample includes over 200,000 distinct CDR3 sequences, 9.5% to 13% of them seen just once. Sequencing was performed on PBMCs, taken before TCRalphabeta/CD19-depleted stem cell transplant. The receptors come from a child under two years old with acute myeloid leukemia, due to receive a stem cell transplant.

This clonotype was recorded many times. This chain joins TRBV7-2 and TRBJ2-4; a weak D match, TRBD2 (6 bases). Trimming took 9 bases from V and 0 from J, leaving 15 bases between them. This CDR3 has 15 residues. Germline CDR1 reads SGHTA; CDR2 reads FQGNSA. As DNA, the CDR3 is TGTGCCAGTTCTCGTAGCGGTGTAGCCAAAAACATTCAGTACTTC. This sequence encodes CASSRSGVAKNIQYF.

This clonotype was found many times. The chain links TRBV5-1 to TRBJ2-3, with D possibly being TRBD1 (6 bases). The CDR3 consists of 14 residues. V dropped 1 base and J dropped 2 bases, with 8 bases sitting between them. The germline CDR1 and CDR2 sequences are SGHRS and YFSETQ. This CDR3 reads CASSLTGHTDTQYF. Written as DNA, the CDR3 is TGCGCCAGCAGCTTGACAGGGCACACAGATACGCAGTATTTT.

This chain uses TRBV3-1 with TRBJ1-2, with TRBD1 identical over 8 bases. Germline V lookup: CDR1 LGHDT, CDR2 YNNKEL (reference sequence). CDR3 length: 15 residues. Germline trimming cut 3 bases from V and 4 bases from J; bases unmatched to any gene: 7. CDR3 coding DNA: TGTGCCAGCAGCCAGGACAGGGAAGGGGGCTATGGCTACACCTTC. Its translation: CASSQDREGGYGYTF.

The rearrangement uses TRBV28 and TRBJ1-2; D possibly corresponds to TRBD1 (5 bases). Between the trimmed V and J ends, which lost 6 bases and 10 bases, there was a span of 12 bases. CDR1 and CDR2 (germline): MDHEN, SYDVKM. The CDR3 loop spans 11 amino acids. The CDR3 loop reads CASRGPRDYTF. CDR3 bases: TGTGCCAGCAGGGGACCCCGGGACTACACCTTC.

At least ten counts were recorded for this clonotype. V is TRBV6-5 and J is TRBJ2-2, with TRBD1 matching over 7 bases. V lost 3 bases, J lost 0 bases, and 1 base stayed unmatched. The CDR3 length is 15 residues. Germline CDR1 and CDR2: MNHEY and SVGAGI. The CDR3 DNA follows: TGTGCCAGCAGTTATCAGGGGGCGAACACCGGGGAGCTGTTTTTT. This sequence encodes CASSYQGANTGELFF.

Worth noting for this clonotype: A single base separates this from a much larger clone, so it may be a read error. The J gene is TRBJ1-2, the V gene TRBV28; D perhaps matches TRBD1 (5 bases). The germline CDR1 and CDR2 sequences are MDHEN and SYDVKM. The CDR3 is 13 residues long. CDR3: CASSSDRIYGDTF. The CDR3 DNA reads TGTGCCAGCAGTAGTGACAGAATCTATGGCGACACCTTC.

DNA of the CDR3: TGTGCCAGCAGGGAGATTGGGAACACTGAAGCTTTCTTT. This gives the protein CASREIGNTEAFF. The chain uses TRBV2 and TRBJ1-1; D call uncertain. This CDR3 has 13 amino acids. The V gene's germline CDR1 is SNHLY and CDR2 FYNNEI. V gave up 6 bases and J gave up 1 base, with 9 bases separating them.

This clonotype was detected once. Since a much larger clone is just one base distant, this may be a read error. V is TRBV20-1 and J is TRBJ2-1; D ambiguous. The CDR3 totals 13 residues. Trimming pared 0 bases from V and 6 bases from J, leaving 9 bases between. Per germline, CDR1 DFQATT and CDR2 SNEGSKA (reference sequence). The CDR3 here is CSARDSPFNEQFF. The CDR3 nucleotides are TGCAGTGCTAGAGATAGTCCCTTCAATGAGCAGTTCTTC.

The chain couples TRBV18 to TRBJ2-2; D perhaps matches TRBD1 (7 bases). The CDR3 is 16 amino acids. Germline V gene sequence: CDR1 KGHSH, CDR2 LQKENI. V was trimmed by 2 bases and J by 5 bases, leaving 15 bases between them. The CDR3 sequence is CASSPAIQGRTGELFF. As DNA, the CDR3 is TGTGCCAGCTCACCAGCTATACAGGGGAGGACCGGGGAGCTGTTTTTT.

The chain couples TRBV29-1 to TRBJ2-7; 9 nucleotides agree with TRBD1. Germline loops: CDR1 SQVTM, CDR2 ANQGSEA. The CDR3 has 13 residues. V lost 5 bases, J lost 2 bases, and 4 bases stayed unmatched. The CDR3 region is CSVTGGLTYEQYF. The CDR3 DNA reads TGCAGCGTTACAGGGGGCCTGACCTACGAGCAGTACTTC.

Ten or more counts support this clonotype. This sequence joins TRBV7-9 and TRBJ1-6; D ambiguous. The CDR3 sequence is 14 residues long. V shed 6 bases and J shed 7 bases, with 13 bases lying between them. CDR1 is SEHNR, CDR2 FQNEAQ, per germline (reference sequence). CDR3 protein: CASRPTEGNSPLHF. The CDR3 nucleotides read TGTGCCAGCAGGCCCACGGAAGGGAATTCACCCCTCCACTTT. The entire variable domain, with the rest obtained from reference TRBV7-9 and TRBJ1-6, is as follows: DTGVSQNPRHKITKRGQNVTFRCDPISEHNRLYWYRQTLGQGPEFLTYFQNEAQLEKSRLLSDRFSAERPKGSFSTLEIQRTEQGDSAMYLCASRPTEGNSPLHFGNGTRLTVT.

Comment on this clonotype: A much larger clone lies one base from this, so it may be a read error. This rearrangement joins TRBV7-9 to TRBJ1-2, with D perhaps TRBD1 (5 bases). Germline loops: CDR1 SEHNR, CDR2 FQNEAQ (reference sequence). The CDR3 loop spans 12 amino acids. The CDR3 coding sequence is TGTGTCAGCAGCTTACCCAGGGCTGGCTACACCTTC. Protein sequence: CVSSLPRAGYTF.

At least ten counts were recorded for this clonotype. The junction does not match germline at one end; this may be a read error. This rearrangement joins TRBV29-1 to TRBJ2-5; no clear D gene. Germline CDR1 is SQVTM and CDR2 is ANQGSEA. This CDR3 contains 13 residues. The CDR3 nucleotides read TGCAGCGTTGAGTGGATTCTAAAAGAGAACCAGTACTTC. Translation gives CSVEWILKENQYF.

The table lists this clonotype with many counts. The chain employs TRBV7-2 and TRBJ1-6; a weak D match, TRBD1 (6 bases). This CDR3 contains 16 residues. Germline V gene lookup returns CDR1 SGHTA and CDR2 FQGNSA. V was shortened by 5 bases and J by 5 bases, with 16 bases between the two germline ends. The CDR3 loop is CASSPWGDTHNSPLHF. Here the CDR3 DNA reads TGTGCCAGCAGCCCGTGGGGGGACACCCATAATTCACCCCTCCACTTT.

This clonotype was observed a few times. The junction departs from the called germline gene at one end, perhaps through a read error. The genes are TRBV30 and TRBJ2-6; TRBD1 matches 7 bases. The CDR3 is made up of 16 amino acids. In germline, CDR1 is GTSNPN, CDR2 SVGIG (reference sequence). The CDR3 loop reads CAWRGDSLSGANLLTF. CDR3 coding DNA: TGTGCCTGGAGGGGGGACAGCCTCTCTGGGGCCAACCTCCTGACTTTC.

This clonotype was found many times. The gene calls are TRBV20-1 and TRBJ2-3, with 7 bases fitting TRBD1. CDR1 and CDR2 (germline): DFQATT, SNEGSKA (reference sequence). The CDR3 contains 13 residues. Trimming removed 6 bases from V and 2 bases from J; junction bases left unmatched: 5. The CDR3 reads CSASRGNTDTQYF. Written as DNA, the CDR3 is TGCAGTGCGTCCAGGGGGAACACAGATACGCAGTATTTT.

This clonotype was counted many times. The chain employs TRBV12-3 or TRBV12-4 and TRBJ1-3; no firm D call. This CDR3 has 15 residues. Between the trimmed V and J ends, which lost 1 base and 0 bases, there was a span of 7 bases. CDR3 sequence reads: CASSLDRNSGNTIYF. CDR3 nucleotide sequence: TGTGCCAGCAGTTTAGACCGCAACTCTGGAAACACCATATATTTT.

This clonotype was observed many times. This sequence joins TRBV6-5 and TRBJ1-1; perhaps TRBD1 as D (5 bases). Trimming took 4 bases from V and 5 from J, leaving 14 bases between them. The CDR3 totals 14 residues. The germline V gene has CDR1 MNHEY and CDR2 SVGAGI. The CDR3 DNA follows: TGTGCCAGCAGTTTGGACATCCGCGGGACTGAAGCTTTCTTT. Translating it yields CASSLDIRGTEAFF.

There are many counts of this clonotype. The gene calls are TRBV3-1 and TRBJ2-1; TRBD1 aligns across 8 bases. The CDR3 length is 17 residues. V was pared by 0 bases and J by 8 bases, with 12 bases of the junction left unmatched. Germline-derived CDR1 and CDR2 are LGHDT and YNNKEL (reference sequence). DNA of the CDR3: TGTGCCAGCAGCCAAGATGGGCGGCAGGGGGCCTTCTATGAGCAGTTCTTC. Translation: CASSQDGRQGAFYEQFF.

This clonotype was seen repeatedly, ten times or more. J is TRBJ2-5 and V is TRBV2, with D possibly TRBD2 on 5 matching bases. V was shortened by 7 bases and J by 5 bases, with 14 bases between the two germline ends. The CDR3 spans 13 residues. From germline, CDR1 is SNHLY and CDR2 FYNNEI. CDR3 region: CASILGNGETQYF. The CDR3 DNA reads TGTGCCAGCATTCTCGGGAACGGGGAGACCCAGTACTTC.

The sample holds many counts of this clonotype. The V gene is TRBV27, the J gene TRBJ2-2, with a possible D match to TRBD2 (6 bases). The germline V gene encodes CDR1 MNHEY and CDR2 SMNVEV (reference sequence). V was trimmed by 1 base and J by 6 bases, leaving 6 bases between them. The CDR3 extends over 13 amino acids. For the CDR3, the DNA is TGTGCCAGCAGTTTATGGAGGGCCGGGGAGCTGTTTTTT. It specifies CASSLWRAGELFF.

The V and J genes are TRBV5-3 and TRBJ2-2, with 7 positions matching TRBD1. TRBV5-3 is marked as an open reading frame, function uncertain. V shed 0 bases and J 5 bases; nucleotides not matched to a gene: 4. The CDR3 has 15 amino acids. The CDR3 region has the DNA TGTGCCAGAAGCTTGGGGGACAGAGGGACCGGGGAGCTGTTTTTT. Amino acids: CARSLGDRGTGELFF.

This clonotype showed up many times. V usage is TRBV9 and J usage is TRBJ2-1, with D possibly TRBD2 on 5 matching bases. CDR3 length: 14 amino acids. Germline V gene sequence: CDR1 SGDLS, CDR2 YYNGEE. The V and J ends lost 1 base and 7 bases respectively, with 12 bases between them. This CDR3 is CASSVRASLNEQFF. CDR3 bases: TGTGCCAGCAGCGTACGGGCTAGCCTTAATGAGCAGTTCTTC. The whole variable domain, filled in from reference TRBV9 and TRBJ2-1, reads DSGVTQTPKHLITATGQRVTLRCSPRSGDLSVYWYQQSLDQGLQFLIQYYNGEERAKGNILERFSAQQFPDLHSELNLSSLELGDSALYFCASSVRASLNEQFFGPGTRLTVL.